This T cell receptor beta chain originates from a study of T cell changes during pregnancy in multiple sclerosis. Some clones are missing from TCRdb's copy, which holds only in-frame ones; the method was immunoSEQ multiplex PCR. The sample lists about 59,000 clones; about 94% were seen once. This clonotype originated in a female donor with multiple sclerosis, enrolled in a pregnancy study. The specimen comprised CD8+ T cells from peripheral blood mononuclear cells, sampled after pregnancy.

The CDR3 region is CASSLLADYGYTF. In nucleotides, the CDR3 is TGTGCCAGCAGCTTACTGGCTGACTATGGCTACACCTTC. This rearrangement joins TRBV7-9 to TRBJ1-2; D remains unclear. Looked up from germline, CDR1 is SEHNR and CDR2 is FQNEAQ (reference sequence). V was clipped by 2 bases and J by 3 bases, with 7 bases between them. This CDR3 is 13 amino acids long. Looking up the rest from reference TRBV7-9 and TRBJ1-2 gives the full variable domain: DTGVSQNPRHKITKRGQNVTFRCDPISEHNRLYWYRQTLGQGPEFLTYFQNEAQLEKSRLLSDRFSAERPKGSFSTLEIQRTEQGDSAMYLCASSLLADYGYTFGSGTRLTVV.